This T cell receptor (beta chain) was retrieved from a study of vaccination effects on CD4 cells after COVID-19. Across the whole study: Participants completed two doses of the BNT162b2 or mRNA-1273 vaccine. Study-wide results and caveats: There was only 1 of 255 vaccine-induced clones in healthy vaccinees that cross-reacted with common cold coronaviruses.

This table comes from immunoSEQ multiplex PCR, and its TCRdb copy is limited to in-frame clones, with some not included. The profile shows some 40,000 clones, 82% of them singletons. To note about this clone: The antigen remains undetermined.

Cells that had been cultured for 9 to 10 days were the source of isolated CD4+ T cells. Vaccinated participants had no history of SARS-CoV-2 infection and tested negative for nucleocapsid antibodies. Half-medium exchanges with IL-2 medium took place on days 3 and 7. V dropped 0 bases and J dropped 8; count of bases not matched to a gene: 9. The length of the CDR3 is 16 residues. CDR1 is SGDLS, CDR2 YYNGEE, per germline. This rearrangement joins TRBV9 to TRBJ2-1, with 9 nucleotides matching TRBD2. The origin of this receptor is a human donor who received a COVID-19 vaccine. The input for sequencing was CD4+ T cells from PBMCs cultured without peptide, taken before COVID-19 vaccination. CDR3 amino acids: CASSVEGSGGSYEQFF. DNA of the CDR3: TGTGCCAGCAGCGTAGAGGGTAGCGGGGGCTCCTATGAGCAGTTCTTC.